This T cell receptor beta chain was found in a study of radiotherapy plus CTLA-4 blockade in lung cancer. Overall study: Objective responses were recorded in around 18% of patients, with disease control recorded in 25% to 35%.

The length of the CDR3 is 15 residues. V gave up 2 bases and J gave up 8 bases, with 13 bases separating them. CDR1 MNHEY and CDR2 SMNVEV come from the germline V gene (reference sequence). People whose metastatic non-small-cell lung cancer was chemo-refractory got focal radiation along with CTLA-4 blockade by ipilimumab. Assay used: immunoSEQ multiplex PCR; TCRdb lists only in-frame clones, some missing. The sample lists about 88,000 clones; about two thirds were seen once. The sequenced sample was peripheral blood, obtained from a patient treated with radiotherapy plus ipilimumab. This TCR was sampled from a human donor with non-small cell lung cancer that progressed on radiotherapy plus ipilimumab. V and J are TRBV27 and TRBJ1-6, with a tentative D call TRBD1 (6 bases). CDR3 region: CASSLGTGRDSPLHF. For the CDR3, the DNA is TGTGCCAGCAGTTTAGGTACAGGGAGAGATTCACCCCTCCACTTT.